This is a list of T cell receptor beta chains from one sample in a study of tissue T cells after allogeneic stem cell transplantation. The assay was immunoSEQ multiplex PCR, and TCRdb's table has in-frame clones only and misses some. The sample has some 1,800 clones, 60% to 85% seen once. The sample in question was colon tissue, obtained at autopsy. The receptors were sampled from a male patient between 35 and 75 years old with steroid-refractory graft-versus-host disease after an allogeneic stem cell transplant. The graft donor may have contributed some T cells. Both conserved end residues are part of each CDR3. D genes are given only for firm matches. Clone size is given for some rows only: seen once, a few or many times, or a class if the clone is expanded.

16	TRBD2	TRBV24-1	TRBJ2-1	NA	TGTGCCACCAGTGATTCAAGCGGGGGGGCCTCAAATGAGCAGTTCTTC	CATSDSSGGASNEQFF
14	NA	TRBV10-1	TRBJ2-7	NA	TGCGCCAGCAGCCGAGACCTAAGCTCCTACGAGCAGTACTTC	CASSRDLSSYEQYF
14	TRBD1	TRBV2	TRBJ1-4	NA	TGTGCCAGCAGTGGGGGACAGCCAAATGAAAAACTGTTTTTT	CASSGGQPNEKLFF
15	TRBD1	TRBV3-1/TRBV3-2	TRBJ1-1	NA	TGTGCCAGCAGCCAGAGGGACAGGGGAGACACTGAAGCTTTCTTT	CASSQRDRGDTEAFF
16	TRBD1	TRBV30	TRBJ1-2	NA	TGTGCCTGGAGGGCTACCGGGACAGGGCTCAACTATGGCTACACCTTC	CAWRATGTGLNYGYTF
11	NA	TRBV7-6	TRBJ2-1	NA	TGTGCCAGCACCTTAAACAGGGAGCAGTTCTTC	CASTLNREQFF
17	NA	TRBV7-2	TRBJ1-1	few	TGTGCCAGCAGCCGTCTGGCTAGCGGGGAGGGAGGTACTGAAGCTTTCTTT	CASSRLASGEGGTEAFF
15	NA	TRBV18	TRBJ2-2	NA	TGTGCCAGCTCACCCCGGACAGACAACACCGGGGAGCTGTTTTTT	CASSPRTDNTGELFF
16	TRBD1	TRBV4-2	TRBJ2-5	NA	TGTGCCAGCAGCCAAGAAGGTCGGGACAGGGAAGAGACCCAGTACTTC	CASSQEGRDREETQYF
15	NA	TRBV27	TRBJ1-6	NA	TGTGCCAGCAGTTTAGAGCTAACTCTTAATTCACCCCTCCACTTT	CASSLELTLNSPLHF
12	NA	TRBV7-3	TRBJ2-7	NA	TGTGCCAGCAGCTTTCCAAACTACGAGCAGTACTTC	CASSFPNYEQYF
15	NA	TRBV20-1	TRBJ1-3	NA	TGCAGTGCTAGTCCTGGGGCTAACTCTGGAAACACCATATATTTT	CSASPGANSGNTIYF
15	TRBD1	TRBV5-1	TRBJ2-7	NA	TGCGCCAGCAGCTTTGACAGGGGTGGCTCCTACGAGCAGTACTTC	CASSFDRGGSYEQYF
16	NA	TRBV4-3	TRBJ2-7	NA	TGCGCCAGCAGCCAAGATGGGGTCGCCTCGGCGTACGAGCAGTACTTC	CASSQDGVASAYEQYF
13	NA	TRBV12-3/TRBV12-4	TRBJ1-2	NA	TGTGCCAGCAGTTTAGGGACCCCAAGGGGCTACACCTTC	CASSLGTPRGYTF
15	NA	TRBV18	TRBJ1-1	once	TGTGCCAGCTCACCTGTTTGGCAGACTAACACTGAAGCTTTCTTT	CASSPVWQTNTEAFF
16	NA	TRBV4-3	TRBJ1-6	NA	TGCGCCAGCAGCCAAGATGTTCAGGGGCCCAATTCACCCCTCCACTTT	CASSQDVQGPNSPLHF
15	NA	TRBV7-9	TRBJ1-1	NA	TGTGCCAGCAGCTTAGGGGCCAGCATGAACACTGAAGCTTTCTTT	CASSLGASMNTEAFF
16	TRBD1	TRBV7-9	TRBJ1-2	NA	TGTGCCAGCAGCTTAGCGTATTCGGACAGGGAGTACGGCTACACCTTC	CASSLAYSDREYGYTF
17	NA	TRBV18	TRBJ1-6	NA	TGTGCCAGCTCACCGCAACAGGGAAGCTCCTATAATTCACCCCTCCACTTT	CASSPQQGSSYNSPLHF
13	NA	TRBV11-3	TRBJ2-3	NA	TGTGCCAGCAGCTTAGTAGGGGGAGATACGCAGTATTTT	CASSLVGGDTQYF
15	TRBD1	TRBV27	TRBJ2-7	NA	TGTGCCAGCAGTTTATATCCCGGGACAGGCTACGAGCAGTACTTC	CASSLYPGTGYEQYF
13	NA	TRBV18	TRBJ1-2	once	TGTGCCAGCTCACCCGGGGCCAACTATGGCTACACCTTC	CASSPGANYGYTF
16	NA	TRBV18	TRBJ2-5	NA	TGTGCCAGCTCACCACCTTTGGGGGCCCTCCAAGAGACCCAGTACTTC	CASSPPLGALQETQYF
15	NA	TRBV5-1	TRBJ2-7	NA	TGCGCCAGCAGTCTCAGGGGTCGCGGCTCCTACGAGCAGTACTTC	CASSLRGRGSYEQYF
16	NA	TRBV18	TRBJ1-3	NA	TGTGCCAGCTCACAATCCAGGGACGAATCTGGAAACACCATATATTTT	CASSQSRDESGNTIYF
15	TRBD2	TRBV7-8	TRBJ2-1	large	TGTGCCAGCAGCTTGGGACTAGCTACTTACAATGAGCAGTTCTTC	CASSLGLATYNEQFF
14	TRBD1	TRBV9	TRBJ1-6	NA	TGTGCCAGCAGCCCGGGACAGGGTTGGTCACCCCTCCACTTT	CASSPGQGWSPLHF
14	NA	TRBV28	TRBJ2-2	NA	TGTGCCAGCAGTTTACTGGACAACACCGGGGAGCTGTTTTTT	CASSLLDNTGELFF
16	TRBD2	TRBV19	TRBJ2-3	NA	TGTGCCAGTACCCGGACTAGCGGGGGGGAGGGAGATACGCAGTATTTT	CASTRTSGGEGDTQYF
13	NA	TRBV3-1/TRBV3-2	TRBJ1-1	NA	TGTGCCAGCAGCAGGGATGACAACACTGAAGCTTTCTTT	CASSRDDNTEAFF
14	NA	TRBV7-9	TRBJ1-1	NA	TGTGCCAGCAGCTCCACCGAGACGAACACTGAAGCTTTCTTT	CASSSTETNTEAFF
14	NA	TRBV2	TRBJ1-6	few	TGTGCCAGCAGTGTAGGTACAGAAAATTCACCCCTCCACTTT	CASSVGTENSPLHF
15	NA	TRBV7-2	TRBJ2-4	NA	TGTGCCAGCAGTCCTACACCGGGACGAGAAAACATTCAGTACTTC	CASSPTPGRENIQYF
14	NA	TRBV6-2/TRBV6-3	TRBJ1-1	NA	TGTGCCAGCAGTCAGTGGACGGTGAACACTGAAGCTTTCTTT	CASSQWTVNTEAFF
15	TRBD1	TRBV29-1	TRBJ1-1	few	TGCAGCGTTGGGCAAGGACAGGGATTAAACACTGAAGCTTTCTTT	CSVGQGQGLNTEAFF
14	NA	TRBV7-2	TRBJ2-3	NA	TGTGCCAGCAGCGTGGGCCATAGCACAGATACGCAGTATTTT	CASSVGHSTDTQYF
15	TRBD2	TRBV29-1	TRBJ2-7	once	TGCAGCGTTTCCCCGACTAGCGGGGTCCCCTACGAGCAGTACTTC	CSVSPTSGVPYEQYF
14	NA	TRBV7-9	TRBJ2-3	few	TGTGCCAGCAGCTTAAGCAGGGGACTGGATACGCAGTATTTT	CASSLSRGLDTQYF
14	TRBD1	TRBV5-1	TRBJ1-1	NA	TGCGCCAGCAGCCCGCCCGGACAGGGCACTGAAGCTTTCTTT	CASSPPGQGTEAFF
16	NA	TRBV6-5	TRBJ2-7	NA	TGTGCCAGCAGTTCCCCCCAACAGGGGAGGCCTTACGAGCAGTACTTC	CASSSPQQGRPYEQYF
17	TRBD2	TRBV7-2	TRBJ2-5	NA	TGTGCCAGCAGCCCGCCGGGACTAGCGGGGGGGCAAGAGACCCAGTACTTC	CASSPPGLAGGQETQYF
16	NA	TRBV4-1	TRBJ2-5	NA	TGCGCCAGCAGCCAAGAATCCAGGGACACCCAAGAGACCCAGTACTTC	CASSQESRDTQETQYF
12	NA	TRBV5-4	TRBJ1-2	once	TGTGCCAGCAGCGAGGACAGCTATGGCTACACCTTC	CASSEDSYGYTF
15	NA	TRBV9	TRBJ2-7	NA	TGTGCCAGCAGCGTAGGGGGGGAAAGCTCCTACGAGCAGTACTTC	CASSVGGESSYEQYF
16	NA	TRBV4-1	TRBJ1-2	NA	TGCGCCAGCAGCCAAGAAGAGAACAGGTTAGACAGGCGGTACACCTTC	CASSQEENRLDRRYTF
14	TRBD1	TRBV7-9	TRBJ1-4	NA	TGTGCCAGCAGCCTACGGACAGGGGCTGAAAAACTGTTTTTT	CASSLRTGAEKLFF
15	NA	TRBV19	TRBJ1-2	once	TGTGCCAGTAGTCCGGAGGGGGGACCTAACTATGGCTACACCTTC	CASSPEGGPNYGYTF
13	NA	TRBV2	TRBJ2-5	NA	TGTGCCAGCAGTGGTGAGACTAAAGAGACCCAGTACTTC	CASSGETKETQYF
10	NA	TRBV11-2	TRBJ2-6	NA	TGTGCCGCTGGGGCCAACGTCCTGACTTTC	CAAGANVLTF